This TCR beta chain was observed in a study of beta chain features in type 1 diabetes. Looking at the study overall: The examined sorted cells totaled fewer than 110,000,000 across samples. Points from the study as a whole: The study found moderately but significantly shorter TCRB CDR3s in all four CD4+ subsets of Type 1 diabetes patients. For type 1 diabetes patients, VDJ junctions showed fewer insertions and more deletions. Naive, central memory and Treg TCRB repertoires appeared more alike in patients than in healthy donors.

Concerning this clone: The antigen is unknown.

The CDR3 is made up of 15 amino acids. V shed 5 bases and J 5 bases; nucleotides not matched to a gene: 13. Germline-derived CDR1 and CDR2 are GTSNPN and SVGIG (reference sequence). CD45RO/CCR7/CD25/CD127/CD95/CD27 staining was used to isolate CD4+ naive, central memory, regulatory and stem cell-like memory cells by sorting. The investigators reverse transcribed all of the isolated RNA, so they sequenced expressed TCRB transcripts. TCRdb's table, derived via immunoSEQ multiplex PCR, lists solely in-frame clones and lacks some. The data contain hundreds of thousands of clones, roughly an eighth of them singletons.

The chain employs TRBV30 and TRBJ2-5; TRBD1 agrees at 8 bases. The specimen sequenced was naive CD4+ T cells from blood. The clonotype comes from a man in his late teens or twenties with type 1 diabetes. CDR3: CAWAKFQGAWETQYF. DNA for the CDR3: TGTGCCTGGGCTAAATTTCAGGGGGCGTGGGAGACCCAGTACTTC. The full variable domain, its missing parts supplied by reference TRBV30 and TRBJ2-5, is SQTIHQWPATLVQPVGSPLSLECTVEGTSNPNLYWYRQAAGRGLQLLFYSVGIGQISSEVPQNLSASRPQDRQFILSSKKLLLSDSGFYLCAWAKFQGAWETQYFGPGTRLLVL.